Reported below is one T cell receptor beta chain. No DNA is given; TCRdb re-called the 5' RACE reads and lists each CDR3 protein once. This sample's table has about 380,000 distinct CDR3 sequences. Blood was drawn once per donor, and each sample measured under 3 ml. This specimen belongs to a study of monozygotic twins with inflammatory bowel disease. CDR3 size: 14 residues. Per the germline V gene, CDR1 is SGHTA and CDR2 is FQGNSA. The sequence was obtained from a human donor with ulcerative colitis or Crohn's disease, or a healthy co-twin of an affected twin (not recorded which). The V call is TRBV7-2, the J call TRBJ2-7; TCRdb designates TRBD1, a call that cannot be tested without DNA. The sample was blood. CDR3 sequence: CASSRTGGGGEQYF. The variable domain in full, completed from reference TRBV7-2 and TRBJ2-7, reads GAGVSQSPSNKVTEKGKDVELRCDPISGHTALYWYRQSLGQGLEFLIYFQGNSAPDKSGLPSDRFSAERTGGSVSTLTIQRTQQEDSAVYLCASSRTGGGGEQYFGPGTRLTVT.